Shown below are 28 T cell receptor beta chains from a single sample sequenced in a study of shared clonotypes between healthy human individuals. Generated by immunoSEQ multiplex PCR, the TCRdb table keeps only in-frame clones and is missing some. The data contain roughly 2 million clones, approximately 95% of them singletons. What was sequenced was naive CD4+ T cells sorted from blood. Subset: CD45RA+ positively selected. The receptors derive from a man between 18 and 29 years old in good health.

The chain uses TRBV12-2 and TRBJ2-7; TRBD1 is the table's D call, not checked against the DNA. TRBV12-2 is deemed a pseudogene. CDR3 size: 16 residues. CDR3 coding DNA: TGTGCAAGTCGCACGGGACAGGGGGGTCGCTACTACGAGCAGTACTTC. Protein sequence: CASRTGQGGRYYEQYF.

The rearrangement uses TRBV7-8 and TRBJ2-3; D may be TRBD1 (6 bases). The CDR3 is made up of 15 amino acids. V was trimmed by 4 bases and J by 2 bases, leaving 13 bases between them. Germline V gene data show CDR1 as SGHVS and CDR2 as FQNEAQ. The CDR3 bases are TGTGCCAGCAGCTCAACAGGGAGATTCACAGATACGCAGTATTTT. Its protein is CASSSTGRFTDTQYF.

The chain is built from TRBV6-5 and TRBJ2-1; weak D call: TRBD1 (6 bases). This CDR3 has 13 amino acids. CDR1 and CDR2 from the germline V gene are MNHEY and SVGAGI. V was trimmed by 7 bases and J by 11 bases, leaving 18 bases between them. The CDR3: CASKPSGQRKQFF. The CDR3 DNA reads TGTGCCAGCAAACCATCGGGACAAAGGAAGCAGTTCTTC.

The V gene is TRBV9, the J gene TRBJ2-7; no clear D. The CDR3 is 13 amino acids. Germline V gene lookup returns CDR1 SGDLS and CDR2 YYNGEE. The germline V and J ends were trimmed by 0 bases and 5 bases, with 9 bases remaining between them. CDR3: CASSVVMGHEQYF. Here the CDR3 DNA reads TGTGCCAGCAGCGTAGTTATGGGCCACGAGCAGTACTTC. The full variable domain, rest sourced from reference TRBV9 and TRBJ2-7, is DSGVTQTPKHLITATGQRVTLRCSPRSGDLSVYWYQQSLDQGLQFLIQYYNGEERAKGNILERFSAQQFPDLHSELNLSSLELGDSALYFCASSVVMGHEQYFGPGTRLTVT.

The CDR3 nucleotides read TGTGCCATCAGTATCCCGGGGACAGGGGTCACAGATACGCAGTATTTT. It encodes CAISIPGTGVTDTQYF. V usage is TRBV10-3 and J usage is TRBJ2-3, with 10 bases lining up with TRBD1. The CDR3 extends over 16 amino acids. Per the germline V gene, CDR1 is ENHRY and CDR2 is SYGVKD. With 5 bases clipped from V and 2 bases from J, the junction kept 7 bases outside the gene matches.

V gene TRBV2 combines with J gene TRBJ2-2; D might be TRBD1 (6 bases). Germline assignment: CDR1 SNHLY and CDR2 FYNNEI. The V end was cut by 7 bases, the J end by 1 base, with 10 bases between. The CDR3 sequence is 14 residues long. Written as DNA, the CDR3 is TGTGCCAGCAATAAGGGGGTGAACACCGGGGAGCTGTTTTTT. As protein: CASNKGVNTGELFF.

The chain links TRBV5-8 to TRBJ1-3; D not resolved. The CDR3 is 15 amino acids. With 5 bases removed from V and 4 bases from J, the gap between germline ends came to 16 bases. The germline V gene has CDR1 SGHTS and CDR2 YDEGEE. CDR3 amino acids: CASRFGSLEGNTIYF. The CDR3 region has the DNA TGTGCCAGCAGGTTTGGGTCTCTCGAGGGAAACACCATATATTTT. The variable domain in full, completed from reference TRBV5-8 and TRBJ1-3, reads EAGVTQSPTHLIKTRGQQATLRCSPISGHTSVYWYQQALGLGLQFLLWYDEGEERNRGNFPPRFSGRQFPNYSSELNVNALELEDSALYLCASRFGSLEGNTIYFGEGSWLTVV.

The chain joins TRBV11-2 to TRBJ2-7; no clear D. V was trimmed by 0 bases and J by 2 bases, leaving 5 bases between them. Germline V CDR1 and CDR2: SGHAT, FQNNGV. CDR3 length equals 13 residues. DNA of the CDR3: TGTGCCAGCAGCTTAGAAACGCCCTACGAGCAGTACTTC. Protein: CASSLETPYEQYF.

The DNA of the CDR3 is TGTGCCAGCAGCCGATACCTCGGGGGACAAGAGACCCAGTACTTC. It yields the protein CASSRYLGGQETQYF. The rearrangement joins TRBV6-6 to TRBJ2-5; TRBD2 might be the D (6 bases). Germline CDR1 is MNHNY and CDR2 is SVGAGI (reference sequence). V was pared by 6 bases and J by 2 bases, with 16 bases between. CDR3 length: 15 residues.

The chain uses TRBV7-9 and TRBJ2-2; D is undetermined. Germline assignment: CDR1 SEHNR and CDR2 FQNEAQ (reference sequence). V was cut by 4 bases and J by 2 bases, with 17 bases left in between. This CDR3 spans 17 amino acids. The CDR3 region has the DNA TGTGCCAGCAGCTACCGTTCGTTGGTGTCTAACACCGGGGAGCTGTTTTTT. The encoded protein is CASSYRSLVSNTGELFF. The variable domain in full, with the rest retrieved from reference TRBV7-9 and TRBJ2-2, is DTGVSQNPRHKITKRGQNVTFRCDPISEHNRLYWYRQTLGQGPEFLTYFQNEAQLEKSRLLSDRFSAERPKGSFSTLEIQRTEQGDSAMYLCASSYRSLVSNTGELFFGEGSRLTVL.

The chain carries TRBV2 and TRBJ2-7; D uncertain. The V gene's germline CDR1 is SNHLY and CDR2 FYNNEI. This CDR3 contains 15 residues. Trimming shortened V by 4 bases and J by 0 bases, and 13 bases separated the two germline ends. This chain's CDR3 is CASSVASTSSYEQYF. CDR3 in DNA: TGTGCCAGCAGTGTCGCCAGTACGAGCTCCTACGAGCAGTACTTC.

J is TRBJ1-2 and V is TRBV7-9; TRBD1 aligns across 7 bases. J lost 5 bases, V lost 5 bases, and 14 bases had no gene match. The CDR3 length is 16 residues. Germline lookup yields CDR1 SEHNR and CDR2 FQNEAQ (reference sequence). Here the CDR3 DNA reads TGTGCCAGCAGCAGGGGTTCCGGGACAGACCTATATGGCTACACCTTC. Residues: CASSRGSGTDLYGYTF. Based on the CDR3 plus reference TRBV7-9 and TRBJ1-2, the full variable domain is DTGVSQNPRHKITKRGQNVTFRCDPISEHNRLYWYRQTLGQGPEFLTYFQNEAQLEKSRLLSDRFSAERPKGSFSTLEIQRTEQGDSAMYLCASSRGSGTDLYGYTFGSGTRLTVV.

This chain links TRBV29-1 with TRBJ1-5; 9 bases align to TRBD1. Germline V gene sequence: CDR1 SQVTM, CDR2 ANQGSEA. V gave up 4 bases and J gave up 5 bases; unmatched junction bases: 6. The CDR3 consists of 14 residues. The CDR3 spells CSVGLGQGDQPQHF. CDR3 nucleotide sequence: TGCAGCGTTGGCCTGGGACAGGGAGATCAGCCCCAGCATTTT.

Here the CDR3 reads CASSSGTSPYEQYF. The CDR3 DNA follows: TGTGCCAGCAGCTCCGGGACCTCTCCCTACGAGCAGTACTTC. This chain joins TRBV11-2 and TRBJ2-7, with D tentatively TRBD1 or TRBD2 (5 bases each). CDR1 and CDR2 (germline): SGHAT, FQNNGV. The V end was cut by 4 bases, the J end by 2 bases, with 12 bases between. This CDR3 contains 14 residues.

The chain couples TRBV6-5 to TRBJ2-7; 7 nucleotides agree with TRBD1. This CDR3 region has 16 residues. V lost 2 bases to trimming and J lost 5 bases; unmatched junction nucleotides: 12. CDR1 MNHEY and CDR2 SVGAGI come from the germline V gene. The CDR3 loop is CASSYVTGRGWDEQYF. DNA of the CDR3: TGTGCCAGCAGTTACGTGACAGGGAGAGGCTGGGACGAGCAGTACTTC.

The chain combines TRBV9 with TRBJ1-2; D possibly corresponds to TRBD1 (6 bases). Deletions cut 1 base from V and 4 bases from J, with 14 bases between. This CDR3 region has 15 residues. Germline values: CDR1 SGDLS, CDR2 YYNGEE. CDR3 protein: CASSVTGGEIYGYTF. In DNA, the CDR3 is TGTGCCAGCAGCGTAACGGGGGGCGAGATCTATGGCTACACCTTC.

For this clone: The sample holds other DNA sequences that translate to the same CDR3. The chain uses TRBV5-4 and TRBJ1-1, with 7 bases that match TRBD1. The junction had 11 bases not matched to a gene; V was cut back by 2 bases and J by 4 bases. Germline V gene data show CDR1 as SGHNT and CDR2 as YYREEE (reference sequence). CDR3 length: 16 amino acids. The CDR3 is CASSFGSRQGGTEAFF. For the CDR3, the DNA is TGTGCCAGCAGCTTCGGTTCGAGACAGGGAGGCACTGAAGCTTTCTTT.

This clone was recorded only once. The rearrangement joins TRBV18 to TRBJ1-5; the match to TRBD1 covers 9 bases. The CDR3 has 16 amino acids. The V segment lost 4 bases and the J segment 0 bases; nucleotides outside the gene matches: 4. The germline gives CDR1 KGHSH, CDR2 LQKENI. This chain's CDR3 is CASSHTGGYSNQPQHF. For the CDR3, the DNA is TGTGCCAGCTCACACACAGGGGGCTATAGCAATCAGCCCCAGCATTTT. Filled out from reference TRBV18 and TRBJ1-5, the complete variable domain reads NAGVMQNPRHLVRRRGQEARLRCSPMKGHSHVYWYRQLPEEGLKFMVYLQKENIIDESGMPKERFSAEFPKEGPSILRIQQVVRGDSAAYFCASSHTGGYSNQPQHFGDGTRLSIL.

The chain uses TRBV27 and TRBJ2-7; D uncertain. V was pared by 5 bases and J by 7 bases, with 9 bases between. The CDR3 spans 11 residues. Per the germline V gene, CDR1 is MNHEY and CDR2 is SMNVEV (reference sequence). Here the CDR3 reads CASSGLREQYF. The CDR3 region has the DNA TGTGCCAGCAGTGGCTTGCGGGAGCAGTACTTC.

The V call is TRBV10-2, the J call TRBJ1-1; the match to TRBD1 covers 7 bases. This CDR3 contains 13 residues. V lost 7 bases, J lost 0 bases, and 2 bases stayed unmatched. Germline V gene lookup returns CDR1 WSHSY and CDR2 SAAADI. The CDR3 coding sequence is TGCGCCAGCAAGACAGGGTTGAACACTGAAGCTTTCTTT. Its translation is CASKTGLNTEAFF.

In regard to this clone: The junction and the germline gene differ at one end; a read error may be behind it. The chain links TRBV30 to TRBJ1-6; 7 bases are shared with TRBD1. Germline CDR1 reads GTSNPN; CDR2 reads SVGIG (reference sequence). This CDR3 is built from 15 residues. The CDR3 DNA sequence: TGTGCCTGGAGTTCCGACAGGGCGAATAATTCACCCTTCCACTTT. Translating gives CAWSSDRANNSPFHF.

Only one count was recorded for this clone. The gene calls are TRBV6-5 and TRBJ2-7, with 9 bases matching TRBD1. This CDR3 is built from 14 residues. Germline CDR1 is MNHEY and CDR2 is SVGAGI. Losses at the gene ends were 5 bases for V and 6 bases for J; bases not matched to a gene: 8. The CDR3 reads CASSRRTGEFEQYF. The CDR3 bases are TGTGCCAGCAGTCGACGGACAGGGGAGTTCGAGCAGTACTTC.

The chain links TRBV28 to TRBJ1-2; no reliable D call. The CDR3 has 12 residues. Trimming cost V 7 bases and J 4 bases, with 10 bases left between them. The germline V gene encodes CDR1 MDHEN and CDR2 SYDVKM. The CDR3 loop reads CASTALGYGYTF. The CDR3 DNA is TGTGCCAGCACAGCTCTCGGCTATGGCTACACCTTC.

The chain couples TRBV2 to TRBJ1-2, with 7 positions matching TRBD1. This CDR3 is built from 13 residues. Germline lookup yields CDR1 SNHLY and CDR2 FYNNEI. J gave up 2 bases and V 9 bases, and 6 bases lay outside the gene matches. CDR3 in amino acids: CAREGQDNYGYTF. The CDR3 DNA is TGTGCCAGAGAAGGACAGGACAACTATGGCTACACCTTC. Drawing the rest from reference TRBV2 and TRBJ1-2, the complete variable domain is EPEVTQTPSHQVTQMGQEVILRCVPISNHLYFYWYRQILGQKVEFLVSFYNNEISEKSEIFDDQFSVERPDGSNFTLKIRSTKLEDSAMYFCAREGQDNYGYTFGSGTRLTVV.

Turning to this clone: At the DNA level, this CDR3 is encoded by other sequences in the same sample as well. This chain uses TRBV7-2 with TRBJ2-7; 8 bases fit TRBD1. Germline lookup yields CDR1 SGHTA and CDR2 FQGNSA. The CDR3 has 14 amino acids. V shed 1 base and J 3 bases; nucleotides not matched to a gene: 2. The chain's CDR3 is CASSLGTGRYEQYF. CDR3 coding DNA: TGTGCCAGCAGCTTAGGGACAGGGCGCTACGAGCAGTACTTC.

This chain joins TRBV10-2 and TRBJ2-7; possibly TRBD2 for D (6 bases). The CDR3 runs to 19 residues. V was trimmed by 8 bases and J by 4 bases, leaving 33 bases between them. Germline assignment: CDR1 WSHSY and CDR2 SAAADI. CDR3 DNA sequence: TGCGCCAGCGCCCCCATGGCGGGGTCTATAGAGAGAGCATCTTACGAGCAGTACTTC. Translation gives CASAPMAGSIERASYEQYF.

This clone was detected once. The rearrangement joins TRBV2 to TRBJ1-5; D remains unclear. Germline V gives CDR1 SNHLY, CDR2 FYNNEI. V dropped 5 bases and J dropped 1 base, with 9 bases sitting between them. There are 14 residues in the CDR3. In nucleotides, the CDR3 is TGTGCCAGCAGTCCTCGTCGCAGCAATCAGCCCCAGCATTTT. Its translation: CASSPRRSNQPQHF.

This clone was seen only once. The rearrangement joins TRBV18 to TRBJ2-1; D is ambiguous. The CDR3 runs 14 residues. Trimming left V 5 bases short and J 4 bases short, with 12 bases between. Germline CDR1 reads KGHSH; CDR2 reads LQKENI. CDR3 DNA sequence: TGTGCCAGCTCAGGGCAGACGAAATACAATGAGCAGTTCTTC. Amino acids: CASSGQTKYNEQFF. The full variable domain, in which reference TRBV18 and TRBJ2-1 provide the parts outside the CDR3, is NAGVMQNPRHLVRRRGQEARLRCSPMKGHSHVYWYRQLPEEGLKFMVYLQKENIIDESGMPKERFSAEFPKEGPSILRIQQVVRGDSAAYFCASSGQTKYNEQFFGPGTRLTVL.